This T cell receptor beta chain was captured in a study of OX40 agonist ivuxolimab in advanced cancers. Study information: From about 23 to 85 years was the age range, with a mean of approximately 58 years, and around 83% were male. Notes on the study in general: More expanded clones were found, on average, in CD8+ than in CD4+ T cells. Both blood CD4+ and CD8+ T cells showed clonal growth by week 6 at 0.1 to 3.0 mg/kg.

Libraries were prepared by immunoSEQ multiplex PCR; TCRdb keeps only in-frame clonotypes and omits some of them. The profile shows 33,000 or so clones, approximately 87% of them singletons. This clone ranks as medium-sized. The target antigen is unknown. This clonotype originated in an adult with an advanced solid tumor such as melanoma, head and neck, liver or kidney cancer. The sample was CD4+ or CD8+ T cells sorted from blood, taken in a trial of the OX40 agonist ivuxolimab.

The CDR3 DNA reads as TGTGCCAGCAGTCTGAACACCTACGAGCAGTACTTC. It yields the protein CASSLNTYEQYF. The chain uses TRBV2 and TRBJ2-7; no clear D. V dropped 5 bases and J dropped 2 bases, with 7 bases sitting between them. The CDR3 covers 12 residues. Germline lookup yields CDR1 SNHLY and CDR2 FYNNEI.